The following is a TCR beta chain sequence with its context. These data come from a study of cytomegalovirus exposure and HLA in healthy donors. PCR used 60 Vbeta primers and 13 Jbeta primers. Sequencing used immunoSEQ multiplex PCR; TCRdb keeps in-frame clones, though not all of them. The sample lists roughly 120,000 clones, 55% to 75% occurring once. This CDR3 is built from 16 residues. V dropped 1 base and J dropped 0 bases, with 13 bases sitting between them. Germline V gene lookup returns CDR1 GTSNPN and CDR2 SVGIG (reference sequence). The sample consisted of PBMCs. The sequence came from a woman aged 70-85 years in good health and CMV-seropositive. This rearrangement joins TRBV30 to TRBJ1-5; a weak D match, TRBD1 (5 bases). The DNA of the CDR3 is TGTGCCTGGAGTGACATGGGGGGGAATAGCAATCAGCCCCAGCATTTT. Its protein is CAWSDMGGNSNQPQHF.